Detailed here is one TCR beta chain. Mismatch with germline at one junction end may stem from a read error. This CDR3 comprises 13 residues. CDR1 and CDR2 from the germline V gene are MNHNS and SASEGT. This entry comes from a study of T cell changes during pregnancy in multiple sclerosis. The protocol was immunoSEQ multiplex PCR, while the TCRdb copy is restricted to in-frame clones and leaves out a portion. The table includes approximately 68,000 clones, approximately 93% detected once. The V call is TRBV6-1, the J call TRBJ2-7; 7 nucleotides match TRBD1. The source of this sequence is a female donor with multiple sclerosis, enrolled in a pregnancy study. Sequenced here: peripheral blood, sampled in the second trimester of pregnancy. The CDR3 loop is CASNEQGIYEQYF. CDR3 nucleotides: TGTGCCAGCAATGAACAGGGGATCTACGAGCAGTACTTC.